This entry concerns a single TCR beta chain. This sample was taken from a study of Ad26.COV2.S vaccination and SARS-CoV-2 variants. The wider study: Ad26.COV2.S, an intramuscular injection, was given once or twice 56 days apart.

Only in-frame clones appear in the TCRdb table, and some are missing; sequencing was by immunoSEQ multiplex PCR. The table shows about 350,000 clones, with 75% to 90% occurring only once. Germline V gives CDR1 SGHTA, CDR2 FQGNSA. Trimming stripped 2 bases from V and 2 bases from J, with 13 bases between. The CDR3 extends over 16 amino acids. Treatment defined: around 19 received Ad26.COV2.S at low or high dose, single or two shots; about 5 received placebo; per-sample allocation not given. Day 63 after the first vaccine or placebo injection was the time point for sampling. A Boston adult aged 18-55 years was the donor.

The clonotype originates from a person aged 18-60 years who received the Ad26.COV2.S COVID-19 vaccine or a placebo. The specimen comprised peripheral blood, sampled in a trial of Ad26.COV2.S vaccine versus placebo. This rearrangement joins TRBV7-2 to TRBJ1-5; D gene ambiguous. In DNA form, the CDR3 reads TGTGCCAGCAGCTTATTTCCCCAACGGGGCAATCAGCCCCAGCATTTT. Its protein is CASSLFPQRGNQPQHF.